This passage covers 4 T cell receptor beta chains from one sample sequenced in a study of neurological immune-mediated disorders. TCRdb fed the 5' RACE reads into MiXCR, producing one record per CDR3 protein. This sample has around 18,000 distinct CDR3 sequences, with 27% found just once. The sequencing input was PBMCs. Receptors were obtained from a man in his fifties with HTLV-1-associated myelopathy (HAM/TSP).

This clonotype was detected a few times. The chain couples TRBV5-6 to TRBJ2-5, with 7 bases matching TRBD1. This CDR3 is built from 15 residues. The germline V gene has CDR1 SGHDT and CDR2 YYEEEE. V dropped 1 base and J dropped 1; count of bases not matched to a gene: 4. This chain's CDR3 is CASSLKAGGQETQYF. CDR3 nucleotides: TGTGCCAGCAGCTTGAAGGCAGGGGGCCAAGAGACCCAGTACTTC.

The V and J genes are TRBV7-2 and TRBJ2-6; D unresolved. There are 14 residues in the CDR3. CDR1 and CDR2 from the germline V gene are SGHTA and FQGNSA. The V end lost 4 bases, the J end lost 0 bases, and 4 bases lay between the germline ends. DNA of the CDR3: TGTGCCAGCAGCTCCTTCTCTGGGGCCAACGTCCTGACTTTC. Its translation: CASSSFSGANVLTF.

The chain has TRBV7-7 and TRBJ2-2; D remains ambiguous. Germline V gene lookup returns CDR1 SSHAT and CDR2 FNYEAQ (reference sequence). With 4 bases removed from V and 1 base from J, the gap between germline ends came to 4 bases. The CDR3 totals 13 residues. CDR3 loop: CASSSGNTGELFF. CDR3 sequence (DNA): TGTGCCAGCAGCTCCGGGAACACCGGGGAGCTGTTTTTT.

This clonotype was observed a handful of times. V and J are TRBV5-8 and TRBJ2-1; a weak D match, TRBD1 (6 bases). The CDR3 sequence is 15 residues long. Trimming took 1 base from V and 2 from J, leaving 10 bases between them. Germline CDR1 and CDR2: SGHTS and YDEGEE. The CDR3 DNA is TGTGCCAGCAGCTTGCAAGGACAGACCTACAATGAGCAGTTCTTC. Translation: CASSLQGQTYNEQFF.